Listed here is a single TCR beta chain. Germline V gives CDR1 MDHEN, CDR2 SYDVKM. Unmatched junction bases numbered 11, after V lost 3 bases and J lost 3 bases. The CDR3 is 18 amino acids. The sample is drawn from a study of blood T cell repertoires in COVID-19. Study as a whole: Specimens from acute and convalescent COVID-19 originated in the United States, Italy and Spain.

The table came from immunoSEQ multiplex PCR; TCRdb's copy has only in-frame clones and leaves some out. The data hold about 35,000 clones, with around 86% observed a single time. This chain uses TRBV28 with TRBJ2-6; 7 nucleotides agree with TRBD1. The sample comprised peripheral blood. The TCR originated in a man older than 75 with active COVID-19. The CDR3: CASSFGETGSFGANVLTF. The CDR3 DNA is TGTGCCAGCAGTTTTGGGGAGACAGGGTCTTTTGGGGCCAACGTCCTGACTTTC.